Listed below are T cell receptor beta chains from one sample, sequenced in a study of spatial heterogeneity in lung cancer. TCRdb recomputed calls from the 5' RACE reads with MiXCR, one row per CDR3 protein. The table lists 7,000 to 9,500 distinct CDR3 sequences, less than 8.5% of them singletons. Sequences were derived from lung tumor tissue, sampled at surgery. These receptors all come from a male donor with early-stage non-small cell lung cancer. The CDR3 runs from the conserved cysteine through the conserved F or W. A D gene is named only where the DNA matches it firmly. A clone size is listed for some rows: how often the clone was seen (once, few, many), or a class if it is expanded.

size: many; V: TRBV7-9; J: TRBJ2-3; D: .; DNA: TGTGCCAGCAGCTTAGGGAGGGTGACGACAGATACGCAGTATTTT; CDR3: CASSLGRVTTDTQYF
size: large; V: TRBV12-3/TRBV12-4; J: TRBJ2-2; D: TRBD2; DNA: TGTGCCAGCTCTGACGGCCATAAGCTGGGAGGGTTAGCCAGCGGGGAGCTGTTTTTT; CDR3: CASSDGHKLGGLASGELFF
size: many; V: TRBV3-1; J: TRBJ2-7; D: .; DNA: TGTGCCAGCAGCCGCGCCGAGACGGCGTCCTACGAGCAGTACTTC; CDR3: CASSRAETASYEQYF
size: .; V: TRBV3-1; J: TRBJ2-4; D: .; DNA: TGTGCCAGCAGGGGAGGGGGGGCTACCAAAAACATTCAGTACTTC; CDR3: CASRGGGATKNIQYF
size: medium-sized; V: TRBV2; J: TRBJ1-3; D: .; DNA: TGTGCCAGCAGTTTGGATGTTGGAAACACCATATATTTT; CDR3: CASSLDVGNTIYF
size: .; V: TRBV28; J: TRBJ1-3; D: .; DNA: TGTGCCAGCAGGGATGGGCAGGGGCTCGCCTCTGGAAACATCATATATTTT; CDR3: CASRDGQGLASGNIIYF
size: medium-sized; V: TRBV20-1; J: TRBJ2-7; D: .; DNA: TGCAGTGCTAGAGATGGGCGCGGCGAGTACTTC; CDR3: CSARDGRGEYF
size: many; V: TRBV19; J: TRBJ2-1; D: .; DNA: TGTGCCAGTAGTATGAGTAAGACAGCCCTCTCCTACAATGAGCAGTTCTTC; CDR3: CASSMSKTALSYNEQFF
size: few; V: TRBV5-1; J: TRBJ2-5; D: .; DNA: TGCGCCAGCAGCTTTGGAGAGACCCAGTACTTC; CDR3: CASSFGETQYF
size: many; V: TRBV11-2; J: TRBJ1-6; D: .; DNA: TGTGCCAGCAGCCGCACAGAATTGCTAAATTCACCCCTCCACTTT; CDR3: CASSRTELLNSPLHF